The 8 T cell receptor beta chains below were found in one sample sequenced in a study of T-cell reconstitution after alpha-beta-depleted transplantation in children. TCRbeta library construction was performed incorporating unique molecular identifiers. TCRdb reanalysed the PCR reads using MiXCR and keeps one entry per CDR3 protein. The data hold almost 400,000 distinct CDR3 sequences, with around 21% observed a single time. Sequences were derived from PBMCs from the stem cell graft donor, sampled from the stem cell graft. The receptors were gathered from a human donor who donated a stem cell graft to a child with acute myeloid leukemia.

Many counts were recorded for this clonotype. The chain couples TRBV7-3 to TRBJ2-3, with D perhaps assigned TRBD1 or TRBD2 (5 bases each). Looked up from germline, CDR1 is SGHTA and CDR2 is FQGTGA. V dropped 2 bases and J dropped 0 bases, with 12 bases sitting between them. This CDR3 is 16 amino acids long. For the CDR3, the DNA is TGTGCCAGCAGCTTACGTGGGGGTCAAAGCACAGATACGCAGTATTTT. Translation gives CASSLRGGQSTDTQYF.

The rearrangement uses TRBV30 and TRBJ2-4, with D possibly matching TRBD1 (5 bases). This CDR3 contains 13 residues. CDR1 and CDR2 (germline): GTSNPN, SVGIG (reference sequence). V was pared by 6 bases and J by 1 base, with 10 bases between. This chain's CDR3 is CACQTAAKNIQYF. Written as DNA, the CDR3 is TGTGCCTGCCAGACAGCTGCCAAAAACATTCAGTACTTC.

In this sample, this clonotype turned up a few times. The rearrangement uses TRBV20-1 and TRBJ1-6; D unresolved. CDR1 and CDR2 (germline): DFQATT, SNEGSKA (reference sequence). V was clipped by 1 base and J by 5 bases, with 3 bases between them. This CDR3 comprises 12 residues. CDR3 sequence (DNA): TGCAGTGCTAGAGGGGATAATTCACCCCTCCACTTT. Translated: CSARGDNSPLHF.

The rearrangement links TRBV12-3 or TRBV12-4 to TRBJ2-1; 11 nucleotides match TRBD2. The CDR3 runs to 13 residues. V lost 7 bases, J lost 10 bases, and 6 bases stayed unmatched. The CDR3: CASNLLAGEEQFF. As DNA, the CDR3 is TGTGCCAGCAACTTACTAGCGGGGGAAGAGCAGTTCTTC.

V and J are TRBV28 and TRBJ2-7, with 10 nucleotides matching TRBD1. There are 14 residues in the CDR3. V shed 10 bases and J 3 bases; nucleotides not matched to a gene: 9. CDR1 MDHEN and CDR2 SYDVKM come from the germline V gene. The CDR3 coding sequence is TGTGCCACGACAGAGACAGGGGGCTTCTACGAGCAGTACTTC. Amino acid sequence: CATTETGGFYEQYF.

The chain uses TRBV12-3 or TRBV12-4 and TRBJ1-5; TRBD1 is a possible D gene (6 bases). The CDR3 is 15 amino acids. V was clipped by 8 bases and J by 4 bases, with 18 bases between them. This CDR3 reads CASASGGGRNQPQHF. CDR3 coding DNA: TGTGCCAGCGCGTCTGGGGGGGGGCGAAATCAGCCCCAGCATTTT.

The CDR3 bases are TGCGCCAGCAGCTTGAACGATCCCGGGGAGCTGTTTTTT. Translating it yields CASSLNDPGELFF. The chain recombines TRBV5-1 with TRBJ2-2; no definite D call. The V end lost 1 base, the J end lost 6 bases, and 7 bases lay between the germline ends. The V gene's germline CDR1 is SGHRS and CDR2 YFSETQ. The CDR3 is 13 residues long.

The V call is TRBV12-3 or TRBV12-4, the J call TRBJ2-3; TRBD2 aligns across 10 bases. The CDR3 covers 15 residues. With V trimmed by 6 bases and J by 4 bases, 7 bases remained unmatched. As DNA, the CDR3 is TGTGCCAGCAGCCTTACCGGACTAGCGGCAGATACGCAGTATTTT. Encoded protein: CASSLTGLAADTQYF.